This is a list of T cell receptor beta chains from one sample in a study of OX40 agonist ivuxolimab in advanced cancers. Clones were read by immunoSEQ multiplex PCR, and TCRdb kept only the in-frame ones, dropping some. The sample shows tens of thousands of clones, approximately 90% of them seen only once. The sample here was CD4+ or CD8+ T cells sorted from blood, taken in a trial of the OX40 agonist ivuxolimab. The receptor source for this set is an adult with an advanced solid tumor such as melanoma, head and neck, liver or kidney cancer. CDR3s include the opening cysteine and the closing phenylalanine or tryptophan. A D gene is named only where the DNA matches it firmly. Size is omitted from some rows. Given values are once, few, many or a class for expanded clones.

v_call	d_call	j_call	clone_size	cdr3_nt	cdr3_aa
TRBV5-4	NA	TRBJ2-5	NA	TGTGCCAGCAGCCGGAACACAGGAATGCTGGCCCAGTACTTC	CASSRNTGMLAQYF
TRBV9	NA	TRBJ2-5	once	TGTGCCAGCAGCGCGGGTTGGACAGCGGAGACCCAGTACTTC	CASSAGWTAETQYF
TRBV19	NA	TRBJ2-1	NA	TGTGCCAGTAGTGGACCAGGGAGGCCCCCCAATGAGCAGTTCTTC	CASSGPGRPPNEQFF
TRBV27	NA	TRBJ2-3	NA	TGTGCCAGCAAGGTACATACTAGCACAGATACGCAGTATTTT	CASKVHTSTDTQYF
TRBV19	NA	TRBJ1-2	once	TGTGCCAGTAGTATAGATCCCAGCAACTATGGCTACACCTTC	CASSIDPSNYGYTF
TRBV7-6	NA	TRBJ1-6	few	TGTGCCAGCAGCCTTGAGGCGGGTTCACCCCTCCACTTT	CASSLEAGSPLHF
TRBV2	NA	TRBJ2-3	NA	TGTGCCAGCAGTGAAGGTCGGGGAGATACGCAGTATTTT	CASSEGRGDTQYF
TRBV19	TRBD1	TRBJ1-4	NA	TGTGCCAGTAGTATCCGCGGACAGGCAACTAATGAAAAACTGTTTTTT	CASSIRGQATNEKLFF
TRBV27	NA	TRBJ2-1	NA	TGTGCCAGCACCCCATTGGAAGCTCGGCACAATGAGCAGTTCTTC	CASTPLEARHNEQFF
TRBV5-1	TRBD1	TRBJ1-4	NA	TGCGCCAGCAGCCGCCAAACAGGGGAGGGGGAAAAACTGTTTTTT	CASSRQTGEGEKLFF
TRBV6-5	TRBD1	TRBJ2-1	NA	TGTGCCAGCAGTTCTGGGACAGGGGGAAAAAATGAGCAGTTCTTC	CASSSGTGGKNEQFF
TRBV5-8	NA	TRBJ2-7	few	TGTGCCAGCAGCTTAGGGACCCTGAGCTCCTACGAGCAGTACTTC	CASSLGTLSSYEQYF
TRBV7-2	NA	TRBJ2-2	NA	TGTGCCAGCAGCTTAGTGGGCGGTCCAACACCGGGTACCGGGGAGCTGTTTTTT	CASSLVGGPTPGTGELFF
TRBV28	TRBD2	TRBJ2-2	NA	TGTGCCAGCAGTCCAGCGGGGCGGATCACCGGGGAGCTGTTTTTT	CASSPAGRITGELFF
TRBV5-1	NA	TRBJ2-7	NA	TGCGCCAGCAGCTTGCGCGGTTCCTACGAGCAGTACTTC	CASSLRGSYEQYF
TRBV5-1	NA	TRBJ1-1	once	TGCGCCAGCAGCCACGAAACGACAGTCGGAGTGAACACTGAAGCTTTCTTT	CASSHETTVGVNTEAFF
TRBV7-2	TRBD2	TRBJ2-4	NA	TGTGCCAGCAGAGTAGCGGGGGAGGGGGGCATTCAGTACTTC	CASRVAGEGGIQYF
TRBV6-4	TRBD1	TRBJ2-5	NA	TGTGCCAGCAGTTACGGGACAGGGAGGACAGAGACCCAGTACTTC	CASSYGTGRTETQYF
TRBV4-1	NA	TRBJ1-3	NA	TGCGCCAGCAGCCAATTAGACCTCCCTGGAAACACCATATATTTT	CASSQLDLPGNTIYF
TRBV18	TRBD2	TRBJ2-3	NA	TGTGCCAGCTCACCATGGGCTAGCGGGGGGGCCGTGGATACGCAGTATTTT	CASSPWASGGAVDTQYF
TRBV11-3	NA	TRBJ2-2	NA	TGTGCCAGCAGCTTAAGTCAGGGCTTGAACACCGGGGAGCTGTTTTTT	CASSLSQGLNTGELFF
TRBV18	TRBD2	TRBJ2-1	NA	TGTGCCAGCTCACCACGGCCAGCGGGAGGGGAGCAGTTCTTC	CASSPRPAGGEQFF